Here is one TCR beta chain with its context. No antigen is known for it. This sample stems from a study of cytomegalovirus exposure and HLA in healthy donors. Study-wide findings and caveats: In an earlier analysis, productive rearrangement rates for most beta V segments clustered near 87% or 30%.

In the PCR, 60 Vbeta and 13 Jbeta primers were used. Libraries were prepared by immunoSEQ multiplex PCR; TCRdb keeps only in-frame clonotypes and omits some of them. The table includes roughly 120,000 clones, around 73% detected once. With 5 bases removed from V and 10 bases from J, the gap between germline ends came to 18 bases. Germline CDR1 and CDR2: SGHAT and FQNNGV. This CDR3 is 13 amino acids long. The chain joins TRBV11-2 to TRBJ2-7, with D maybe TRBD1 (8 bases). The clonotype comes from a man between 40 and 49 years old in good health and CMV-seronegative. The sample consisted of PBMCs. CDR3 sequence (DNA): TGTGCCAGCAGCCTCGGACAGGGAGGGATACAGTACTTC. Its protein is CASSLGQGGIQYF.